This T cell receptor (beta chain) was recovered during a study of metastatic and nonmetastatic thyroid tumors. Turning to the study itself: Across peripheral blood and tumor or nodule tissue samples taken from malignant and benign thyroid patients, the repertoires were compared with one another.

Study-wide results and caveats: A significant increase in TCR beta diversity was reportedly seen in malignant thyroid tumors relative to benign nodules, in blood and tumor.

No treatment had been given to any patient before thyroid surgery. The authors' processing: The study took CDR3 differences across clinicopathological groups and made a distant-metastasis classifier for papillary thyroid cancer from them. From the PCR reads, TCRdb re-called clones with MiXCR. These V and J calls originate from TCRdb's pipeline instead of the authors' own analysis. Among around 21,000 clones listed, roughly 23% were seen once. Germline CDR1 reads LGHDT; CDR2 reads YNNKEL (reference sequence). This CDR3 region has 9 residues. A remark on this clone: The antigen is undetermined. One end of the junction varies from germline; a read error may be responsible.

The gene calls are TRBV3-1 and TRBJ2-7, with D uncertain. This receptor was obtained from a male donor with papillary thyroid cancer or a benign thyroid nodule (not recorded which). Some clones in this sample may be carry-over from other donors' samples. Sequencing was performed on tumor tissue. In DNA form, the CDR3 reads TGTGCGAGCAGCCGAGAGCACTACTTC. Protein product: CASSREHYF.